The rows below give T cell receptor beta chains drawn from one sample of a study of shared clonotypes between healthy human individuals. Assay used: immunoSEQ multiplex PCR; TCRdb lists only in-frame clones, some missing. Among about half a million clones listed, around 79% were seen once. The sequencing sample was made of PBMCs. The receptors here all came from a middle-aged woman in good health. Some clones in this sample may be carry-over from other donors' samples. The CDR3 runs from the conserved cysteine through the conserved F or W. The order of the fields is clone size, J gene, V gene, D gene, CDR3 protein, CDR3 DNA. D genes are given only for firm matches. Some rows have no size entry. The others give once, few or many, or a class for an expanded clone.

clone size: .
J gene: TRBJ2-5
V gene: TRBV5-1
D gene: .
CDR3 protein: CASSHYGGEQETQYF
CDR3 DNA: TGCGCCAGCAGCCATTATGGGGGCGAACAAGAGACCCAGTACTTC

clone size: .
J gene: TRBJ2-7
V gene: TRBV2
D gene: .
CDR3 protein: CASSERSPPGEQYF
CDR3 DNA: TGTGCCAGCAGTGAAAGGTCGCCTCCGGGGGAGCAGTACTTC

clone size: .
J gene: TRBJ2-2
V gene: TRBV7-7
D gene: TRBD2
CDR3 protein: CASSPRGSGSFKTGELFF
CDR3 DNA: TGTGCCAGCAGCCCTCGGGGTAGCGGGAGTTTTAAAACCGGGGAGCTGTTTTTT

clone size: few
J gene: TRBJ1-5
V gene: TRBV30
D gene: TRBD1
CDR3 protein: CAWSIRDRVTLNQPQHF
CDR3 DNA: TGTGCCTGGAGTATCCGGGACAGGGTGACCCTCAATCAGCCCCAGCATTTT

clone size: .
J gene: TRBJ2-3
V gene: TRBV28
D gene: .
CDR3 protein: CASTETSPGDTQYF
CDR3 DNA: TGTGCCAGCACCGAAACCAGCCCGGGGGATACGCAGTATTTT

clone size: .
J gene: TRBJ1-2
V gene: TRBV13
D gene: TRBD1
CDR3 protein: CASSSRTGIGGYTF
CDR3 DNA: TGTGCCAGCAGCTCAAGGACAGGGATAGGTGGCTACACCTTC

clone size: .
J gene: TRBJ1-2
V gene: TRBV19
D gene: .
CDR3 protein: CASSKQGLGYTF
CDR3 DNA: TGTGCCAGTAGTAAACAGGGTTTAGGCTACACCTTC

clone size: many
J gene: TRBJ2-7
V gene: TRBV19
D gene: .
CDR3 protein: CASSIDSSARYEQYF
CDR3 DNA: TGTGCCAGTAGTATAGATTCTTCAGCTCGCTACGAGCAGTACTTC

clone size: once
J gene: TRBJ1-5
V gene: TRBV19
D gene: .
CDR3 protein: CASSMEQNSNQPQHF
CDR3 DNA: TGTGCCAGTAGTATGGAGCAGAATAGCAATCAGCCCCAGCATTTT

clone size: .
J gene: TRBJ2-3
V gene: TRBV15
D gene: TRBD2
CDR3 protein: CATSSSGRGDTQYF
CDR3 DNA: TGTGCCACCAGCAGTAGCGGGAGGGGAGATACGCAGTATTTT

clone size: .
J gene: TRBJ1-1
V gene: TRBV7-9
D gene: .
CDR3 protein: CASSTGRDLNTEAFF
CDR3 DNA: TGTGCCAGCAGCACCGGAAGGGACTTGAACACTGAAGCTTTCTTT

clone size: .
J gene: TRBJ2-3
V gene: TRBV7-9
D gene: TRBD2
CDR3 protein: CASSPRGLAGVRDTQYF
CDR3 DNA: TGTGCCAGCAGCCCCCGGGGACTAGCGGGAGTGAGGGATACGCAGTATTTT

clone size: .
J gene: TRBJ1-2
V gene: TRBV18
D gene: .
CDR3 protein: CASSPRDYGYTF
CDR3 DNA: TGTGCCAGCTCACCTAGGGACTATGGCTACACCTTC

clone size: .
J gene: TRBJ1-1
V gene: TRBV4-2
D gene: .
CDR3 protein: CASSNPGRVNTEAFF
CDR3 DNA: TGTGCCAGCAGCAACCCGGGACGGGTGAACACTGAAGCTTTCTTT

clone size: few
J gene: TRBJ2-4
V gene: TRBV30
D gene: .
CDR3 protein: CAWSDGRQGAKNIQYF
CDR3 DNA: TGTGCCTGGAGTGATGGGCGCCAGGGGGCCAAAAACATTCAGTACTTC

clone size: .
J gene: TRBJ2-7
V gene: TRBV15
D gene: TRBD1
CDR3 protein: CATSPRRQGAGEQYF
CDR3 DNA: TGTGCCACGAGCCCTCGACGACAGGGGGCGGGCGAGCAGTACTTC

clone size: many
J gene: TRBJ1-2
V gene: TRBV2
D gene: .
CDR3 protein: CASRGSNYGYTF
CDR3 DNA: TGTGCCAGCAGGGGCAGTAACTATGGCTACACCTTC

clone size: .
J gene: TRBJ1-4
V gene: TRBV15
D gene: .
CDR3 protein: CATSRDHVGLFF
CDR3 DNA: TGTGCCACCAGCAGAGATCATGTCGGGCTGTTTTTT

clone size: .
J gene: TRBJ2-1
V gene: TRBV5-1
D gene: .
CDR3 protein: CASTSPEGGRYNEQFF
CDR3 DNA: TGCGCCAGCACCAGCCCTGAGGGTGGACGCTACAATGAGCAGTTCTTC

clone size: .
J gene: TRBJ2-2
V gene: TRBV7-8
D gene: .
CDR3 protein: CARRDIENTGELFF
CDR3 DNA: TGTGCCAGACGGGACATCGAGAACACCGGGGAGCTGTTTTTT

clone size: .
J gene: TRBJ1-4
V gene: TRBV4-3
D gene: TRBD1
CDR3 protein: CASSHPGQEKLFF
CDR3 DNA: TGCGCCAGCAGCCACCCGGGACAGGAAAAACTGTTTTTT

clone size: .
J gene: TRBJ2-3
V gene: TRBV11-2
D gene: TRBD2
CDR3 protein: CASSLDMAGAGDTQYF
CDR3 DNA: TGTGCCAGCAGCTTAGATATGGCGGGAGCGGGAGATACGCAGTATTTT